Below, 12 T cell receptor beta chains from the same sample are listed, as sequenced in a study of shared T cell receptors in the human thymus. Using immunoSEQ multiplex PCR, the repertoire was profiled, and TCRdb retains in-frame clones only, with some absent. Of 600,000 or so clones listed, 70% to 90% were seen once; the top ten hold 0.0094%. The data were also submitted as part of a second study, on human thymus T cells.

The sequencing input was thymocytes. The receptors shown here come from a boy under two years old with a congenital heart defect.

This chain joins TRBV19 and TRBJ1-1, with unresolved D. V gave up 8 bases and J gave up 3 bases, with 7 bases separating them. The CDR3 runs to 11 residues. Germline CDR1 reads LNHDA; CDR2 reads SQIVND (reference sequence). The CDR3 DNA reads TGTGCCAGTGTGAGGCACACTGAAGCTTTCTTT. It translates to CASVRHTEAFF.

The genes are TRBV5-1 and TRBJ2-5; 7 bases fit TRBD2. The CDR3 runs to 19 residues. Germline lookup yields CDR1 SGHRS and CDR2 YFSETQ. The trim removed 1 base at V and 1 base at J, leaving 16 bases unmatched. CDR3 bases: TGCGCCAGCAGCTTGATGACTAGCTCCGGATCCCCCGCCCAAGAGACCCAGTACTTC. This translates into CASSLMTSSGSPAQETQYF. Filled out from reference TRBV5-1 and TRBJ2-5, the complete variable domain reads KAGVTQTPRYLIKTRGQQVTLSCSPISGHRSVSWYQQTPGQGLQFLFEYFSETQRNKGNFPGRFSGRQFSNSRSEMNVSTLELGDSALYLCASSLMTSSGSPAQETQYFGPGTRLLVL.

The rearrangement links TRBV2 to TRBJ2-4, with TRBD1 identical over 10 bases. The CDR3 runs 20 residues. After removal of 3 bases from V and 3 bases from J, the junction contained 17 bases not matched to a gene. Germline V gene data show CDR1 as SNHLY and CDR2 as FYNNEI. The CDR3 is CASSDGARDRGGGSKNIQYF. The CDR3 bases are TGTGCCAGCAGTGATGGGGCCCGGGACAGGGGTGGGGGAAGCAAAAACATTCAGTACTTC.

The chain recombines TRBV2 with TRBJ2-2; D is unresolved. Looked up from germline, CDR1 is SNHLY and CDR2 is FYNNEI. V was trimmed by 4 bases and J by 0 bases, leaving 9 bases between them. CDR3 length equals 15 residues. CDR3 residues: CASSGARPNTGELFF. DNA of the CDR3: TGTGCCAGCAGTGGCGCTAGGCCGAACACCGGGGAGCTGTTTTTT.

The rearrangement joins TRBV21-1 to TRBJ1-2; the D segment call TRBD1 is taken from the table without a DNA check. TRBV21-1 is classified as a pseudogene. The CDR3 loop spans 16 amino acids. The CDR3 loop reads CASSGVLGPDIYGYTF. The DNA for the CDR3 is TGTGCCAGCAGCGGTGTCTTGGGGCCCGATATTTATGGCTACACCTTC.

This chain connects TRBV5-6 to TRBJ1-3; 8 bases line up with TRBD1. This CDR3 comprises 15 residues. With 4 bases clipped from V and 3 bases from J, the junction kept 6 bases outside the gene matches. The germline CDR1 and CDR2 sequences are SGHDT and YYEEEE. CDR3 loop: CASSQGAGHGNTIYF. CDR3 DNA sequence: TGTGCCAGCAGCCAGGGGGCCGGGCATGGAAACACCATATATTTT.

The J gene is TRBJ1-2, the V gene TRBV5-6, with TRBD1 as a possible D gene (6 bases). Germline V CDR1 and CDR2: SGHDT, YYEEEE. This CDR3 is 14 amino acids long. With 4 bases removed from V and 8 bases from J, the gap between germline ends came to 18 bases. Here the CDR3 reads CASSRTHREGGYTF. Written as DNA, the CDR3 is TGTGCCAGCAGCCGAACCCACAGGGAAGGCGGCTACACCTTC. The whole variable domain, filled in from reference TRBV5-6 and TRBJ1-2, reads DAGVTQSPTHLIKTRGQQVTLRCSPKSGHDTVSWYQQALGQGPQFIFQYYEEEERQRGNFPDRFSGHQFPNYSSELNVNALLLGDSALYLCASSRTHREGGYTFGSGTRLTVV.

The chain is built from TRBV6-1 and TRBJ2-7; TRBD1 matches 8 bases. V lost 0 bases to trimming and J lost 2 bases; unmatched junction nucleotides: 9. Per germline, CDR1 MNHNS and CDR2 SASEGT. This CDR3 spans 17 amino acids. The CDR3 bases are TGTGCCAGCAGTGAAGCCCTCAGACAGGGGAAACCCTACGAGCAGTACTTC. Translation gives CASSEALRQGKPYEQYF.

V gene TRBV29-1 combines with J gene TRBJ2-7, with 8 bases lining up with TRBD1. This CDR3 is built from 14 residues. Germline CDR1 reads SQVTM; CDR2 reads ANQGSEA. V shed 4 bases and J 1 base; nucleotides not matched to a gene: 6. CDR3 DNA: TGCAGCGTTGGGTCTAGGGACAGGTCCTACGAGCAGTACTTC. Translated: CSVGSRDRSYEQYF.

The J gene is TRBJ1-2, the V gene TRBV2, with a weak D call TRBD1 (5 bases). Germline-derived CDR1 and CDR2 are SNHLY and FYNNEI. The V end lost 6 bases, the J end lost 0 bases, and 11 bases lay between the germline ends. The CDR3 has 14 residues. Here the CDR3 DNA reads TGTGCCAGCAGAGGACAAGACGCTAACTATGGCTACACCTTC. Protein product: CASRGQDANYGYTF.

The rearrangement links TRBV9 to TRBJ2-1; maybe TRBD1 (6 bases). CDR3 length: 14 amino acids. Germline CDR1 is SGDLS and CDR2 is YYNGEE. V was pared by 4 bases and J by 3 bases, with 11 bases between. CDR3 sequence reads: CASSPGQFYNEQFF. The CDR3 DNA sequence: TGTGCCAGCAGCCCTGGACAGTTCTACAATGAGCAGTTCTTC.

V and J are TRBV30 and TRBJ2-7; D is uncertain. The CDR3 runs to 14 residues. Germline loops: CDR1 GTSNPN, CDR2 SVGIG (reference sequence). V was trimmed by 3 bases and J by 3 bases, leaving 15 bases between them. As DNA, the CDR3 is TGTGCCTGGAGATCCGTGTCGAGAAACTACGAGCAGTACTTC. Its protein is CAWRSVSRNYEQYF. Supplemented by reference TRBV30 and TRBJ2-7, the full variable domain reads SQTIHQWPATLVQPVGSPLSLECTVEGTSNPNLYWYRQAAGRGLQLLFYSVGIGQISSEVPQNLSASRPQDRQFILSSKKLLLSDSGFYLCAWRSVSRNYEQYFGPGTRLTVT.